A single sample gave rise to the 27 T cell receptor beta chains below, sequenced in a study of vaccination effects on CD4 cells after COVID-19. These receptors' antigens are unknown. Culturing for roughly 10 days preceded CD4+ T cell isolation. Assay used: immunoSEQ multiplex PCR; TCRdb lists only in-frame clones, some missing. The profile shows about 46,000 clones, about 74% of them singletons. The sample was CD4+ T cells from PBMCs cultured without peptide, taken before COVID-19 vaccination. Source of these receptors: a human donor who had a prior SARS-CoV-2 infection.

The chain employs TRBV19 and TRBJ2-3; TRBD1 might be the D (5 bases). The CDR3 is made up of 15 amino acids. V lost 6 bases, J lost 4 bases, and 17 bases lay in between. In germline, CDR1 is LNHDA, CDR2 SQIVND (reference sequence). This chain's CDR3 is CASRDQGRSADTQYF. The CDR3 bases are TGTGCCAGTAGGGATCAGGGTCGTTCTGCAGATACGCAGTATTTT.

The V and J genes are TRBV18 and TRBJ2-3; D gene ambiguous. This CDR3 region has 12 residues. With 6 bases removed from V and 2 bases from J, the gap between germline ends came to 6 bases. Germline lookup yields CDR1 KGHSH and CDR2 LQKENI. CDR3 region: CASSWATDTQYF. CDR3 DNA: TGTGCCAGCTCTTGGGCCACAGATACGCAGTATTTT.

The V call is TRBV19, the J call TRBJ2-5; D gene ambiguous. V gave up 0 bases and J gave up 7 bases, with 6 bases separating them. Germline assignment: CDR1 LNHDA and CDR2 SQIVND (reference sequence). The CDR3 contains 12 residues. CDR3 nucleotides: TGTGCCAGTAGTATAGATAGGAGGACCCAGTACTTC. Amino acid sequence: CASSIDRRTQYF.

V gene TRBV29-1 combines with J gene TRBJ1-2; D gene ambiguous. The V gene's germline CDR1 is SQVTM and CDR2 ANQGSEA. CDR3 length: 12 amino acids. V was cut by 4 bases and J by 7 bases, with 13 bases left in between. The CDR3 DNA sequence: TGCAGCGTTGGCTTCTACCCAGGTGGCTACACCTTC. Translating gives CSVGFYPGGYTF.

The rearrangement uses TRBV6-5 and TRBJ2-5, with TRBD1 matching over 10 bases. V was clipped by 0 bases and J by 3 bases; unmatched bases: 1. Germline V gene sequence: CDR1 MNHEY, CDR2 SVGAGI. The CDR3 length is 15 residues. This CDR3 is CASSYSGTGEETQYF. Written as DNA, the CDR3 is TGTGCCAGCAGTTACTCGGGGACAGGGGAAGAGACCCAGTACTTC.

V gene TRBV9 combines with J gene TRBJ2-3; D unclear. The CDR3 has 12 residues. V shed 4 bases and J shed 10 bases, with 13 bases lying between them. The germline CDR1 and CDR2 sequences are SGDLS and YYNGEE. The chain's CDR3 is CASSSTRYAQYF. In DNA form, the CDR3 reads TGTGCCAGCAGCTCTACACGGTATGCGCAGTATTTT.

Worth noting for this clone: At one end the junction does not follow the germline gene, possibly because of a read error. This rearrangement joins TRBV28 to TRBJ1-4; TRBD1 is a possible D gene (5 bases). CDR3 length equals 12 residues. Germline CDR1 and CDR2: MDHEN and SYDVKM. The CDR3 loop is CASSSSLGGRSF. DNA for the CDR3: TGTGCCAGCAGTTCTAGTCTCGGGGGACGGAGTTTT.

The table lists this clone with a few counts. The chain is built from TRBV4-3 and TRBJ2-2; D not certain. The CDR3 is made up of 15 amino acids. In germline, CDR1 is LGHNA, CDR2 YSLEER. Trimming took 2 bases from V and 6 from J, leaving 13 bases between them. The CDR3 loop reads CASSQLTPGAGELFF. The CDR3 DNA reads TGCGCCAGCAGCCAACTCACTCCGGGTGCCGGGGAGCTGTTTTTT.

Within the sample, this clone is medium-sized (0.01 to 0.1%). The rearrangement uses TRBV7-2 and TRBJ2-7, with 9 bases identical to TRBD2. Trimming cost V 3 bases and J 0 bases; bases outside gene matches: 6. Per germline, CDR1 SGHTA and CDR2 FQGNSA. This CDR3 comprises 16 residues. The CDR3 sequence: CASSFSGAGGSYEQYF. The CDR3 nucleotides read TGTGCCAGCAGCTTCTCCGGAGCGGGAGGCTCCTACGAGCAGTACTTC.

The V call is TRBV6-5, the J call TRBJ2-1, with a weak D call TRBD1 (7 bases). The germline CDR1 and CDR2 sequences are MNHEY and SVGAGI. The CDR3 has 14 residues. Between the trimmed V and J ends, which lost 8 bases and 8 bases, there was a span of 19 bases. The CDR3 reads CASARRGLGDEQFF. The DNA for the CDR3 is TGTGCCAGCGCAAGGAGGGGGCTAGGGGATGAGCAGTTCTTC.

The chain is built from TRBV2 and TRBJ1-2; D is uncertain. CDR1 is SNHLY and CDR2 is FYNNEI in the germline V gene. The V gene lost 3 bases and the J gene lost 2 bases, with 13 bases spanning the gap. This CDR3 spans 15 amino acids. The DNA for the CDR3 is TGTGCCAGCAGTGACTTACCGAGATCGAACTATGGCTACACCTTC. Amino acids: CASSDLPRSNYGYTF.

The chain has TRBV7-8 and TRBJ2-2, with a tentative D call TRBD2 (6 bases). In germline, CDR1 is SGHVS, CDR2 FQNEAQ. The CDR3 contains 16 residues. V lost 4 bases to trimming and J lost 4 bases, with 16 bases between them. CDR3 sequence reads: CASSSTSRQSTGELFF. DNA of the CDR3: TGTGCCAGCAGCTCCACTAGCAGGCAGAGCACCGGGGAGCTGTTTTTT.

This clone was counted between two and nine times. The chain recombines TRBV5-1 with TRBJ2-1; D may be TRBD1 (6 bases). The CDR3 spans 16 residues. With 4 bases removed from V and 7 bases from J, the gap between germline ends came to 21 bases. Germline V gives CDR1 SGHRS, CDR2 YFSETQ. In DNA, the CDR3 is TGCGCCAGCAGCGAATCCCGGGACATGGGATTGAATGAGCAGTTCTTC. Its protein product is CASSESRDMGLNEQFF.

A remark on this clone: This same CDR3 is encoded by further DNA sequences in the sample. V gene TRBV19 combines with J gene TRBJ2-5; D is possibly TRBD2 (6 bases). In germline, CDR1 is LNHDA, CDR2 SQIVND (reference sequence). This CDR3 contains 13 residues. Trimming took off 3 bases at V and 2 bases at J, with 7 bases between the two ends. CDR3 sequence reads: CASSIAGQETQYF. The DNA for the CDR3 is TGTGCCAGTAGTATTGCGGGGCAAGAGACCCAGTACTTC. Drawing the rest from reference TRBV19 and TRBJ2-5, the complete variable domain is DGGITQSPKYLFRKEGQNVTLSCEQNLNHDAMYWYRQDPGQGLRLIYYSQIVNDFQKGDIAEGYSVSREKKESFPLTVTSAQKNPTAFYLCASSIAGQETQYFGPGTRLLVL.

The CDR3 nucleotides are TGTGCCAGCAGCCTATCCCAGGGGGTCCACGAGCAGTACTTC. Protein product: CASSLSQGVHEQYF. The chain employs TRBV7-3 and TRBJ2-7; 7 bases are a match to TRBD1. V lost 5 bases to trimming and J lost 5 bases; unmatched junction nucleotides: 9. This CDR3 contains 14 residues. Germline assignment: CDR1 SGHTA and CDR2 FQGTGA.

This clone was counted between two and nine times. The rearrangement links TRBV7-2 to TRBJ1-2; D is uncertain. The CDR3 is 15 amino acids. Trimming removed 4 bases from V and 1 base from J, with 13 bases in between. From germline, CDR1 is SGHTA and CDR2 FQGNSA. The DNA of the CDR3 is TGTGCCAGCAGCTCCCGCCCCGGTGATAACTATGGCTACACCTTC. It yields the protein CASSSRPGDNYGYTF.

This rearrangement joins TRBV7-8 to TRBJ1-6; 7 nucleotides agree with TRBD1. V shed 4 bases and J 9 bases; nucleotides not matched to a gene: 3. This CDR3 has 13 amino acids. Germline V gene lookup returns CDR1 SGHVS and CDR2 FQNEAQ. The CDR3 sequence is CASSSRGTSPLHF. DNA of the CDR3: TGTGCCAGCAGCTCCAGGGGGACTTCACCCCTCCACTTT.

This chain links TRBV27 with TRBJ1-2; D is possibly TRBD1 (6 bases). The V gene lost 4 bases and the J gene lost 1 base, with 16 bases spanning the gap. This CDR3 contains 16 residues. CDR1 and CDR2 from the germline V gene are MNHEY and SMNVEV (reference sequence). CDR3 nucleotide sequence: TGTGCCAGCAGTTCGTCACAGGGACCCATTAACTATGGCTACACCTTC. Residues: CASSSSQGPINYGYTF.

Note on this clone: One end of the junction does not line up with germline, which may come from a read error. V and J are TRBV11-2 and TRBJ2-7; the match to TRBD1 covers 7 bases. Per the germline V gene, CDR1 is SGHAT and CDR2 is FQNNGV. This CDR3 spans 14 amino acids. This CDR3 is CASSLGRDPDRVIF. The CDR3 DNA sequence: TGTGCCAGCAGCTTAGGACGGGACCCAGACAGGGTAATCTTC.

This clone was recorded a few times. V gene TRBV7-2 combines with J gene TRBJ1-3; D not resolved. Looked up from germline, CDR1 is SGHTA and CDR2 is FQGNSA. V was trimmed by 5 bases and J by 3 bases, leaving 2 bases between them. This CDR3 contains 11 residues. The CDR3 DNA is TGTGCCAGCAGCAATGGAAACACCATATATTTT. This translates into CASSNGNTIYF.

The chain has TRBV6-5 and TRBJ2-7; D uncertain. Trimming took off 0 bases at V and 0 bases at J, with 6 bases between the two ends. The CDR3 spans 14 residues. Germline lookup yields CDR1 MNHEY and CDR2 SVGAGI. CDR3 protein: CASSYSIPSYEQYF. In nucleotides, the CDR3 is TGTGCCAGCAGTTACTCGATCCCCTCCTACGAGCAGTACTTC.

The CDR3, as DNA: TGTGCCAGCAGTGAAGCGGGGGGGGGCCCTGAAGCTTTCTTT. Encoded protein: CASSEAGGGPEAFF. The gene calls are TRBV6-1 and TRBJ1-1; TRBD1 might be the D (6 bases). Germline values: CDR1 MNHNS, CDR2 SASEGT. The length of the CDR3 is 14 residues. Trimming shortened V by 0 bases and J by 6 bases, and 11 bases separated the two germline ends.

This clone has only a few counts. V is TRBV7-9 and J is TRBJ2-2, with D uncertain. Deletions cut 5 bases from V and 5 bases from J, with 9 bases between. The CDR3 is 13 amino acids. Germline V gene sequence: CDR1 SEHNR, CDR2 FQNEAQ (reference sequence). The CDR3 loop reads CASSNWATGELFF. The CDR3, as DNA: TGTGCCAGCAGCAACTGGGCGACCGGGGAGCTGTTTTTT.

V gene TRBV5-4 combines with J gene TRBJ2-7; D may be TRBD2 (6 bases). Germline V lookup: CDR1 SGHNT, CDR2 YYREEE (reference sequence). V lost 1 base to trimming and J lost 1 base, with 9 bases between them. This CDR3 is built from 14 residues. This CDR3 is CASSLLGGSYEQYF. The CDR3 nucleotides read TGTGCCAGCAGCTTGTTGGGGGGATCCTACGAGCAGTACTTC.

The chain links TRBV6-5 to TRBJ1-1; D remains unclear. This CDR3 spans 11 amino acids. Germline CDR1 and CDR2: MNHEY and SVGAGI. Trimming cost V 2 bases and J 10 bases, with 8 bases left between them. The CDR3, as DNA: TGTGCCAGCAGTTACCCCCCGACAGCTTTCTTT. Its protein is CASSYPPTAFF.

A single count supports this clone. The chain employs TRBV9 and TRBJ1-3; the match to TRBD1 covers 11 bases. Per germline, CDR1 SGDLS and CDR2 YYNGEE. V gave up 4 bases and J gave up 7 bases; unmatched junction bases: 4. This CDR3 contains 14 residues. The CDR3 region is CASSIGQGANTIYF. For the CDR3, the DNA is TGTGCCAGCAGCATCGGACAGGGGGCGAACACCATATATTTT. The full variable domain, its missing parts supplied by reference TRBV9 and TRBJ1-3, is DSGVTQTPKHLITATGQRVTLRCSPRSGDLSVYWYQQSLDQGLQFLIQYYNGEERAKGNILERFSAQQFPDLHSELNLSSLELGDSALYFCASSIGQGANTIYFGEGSWLTVV.

The V and J genes are TRBV5-6 and TRBJ2-3, with unresolved D. CDR1 and CDR2 (germline): SGHDT, YYEEEE. Trimming shortened V by 1 base and J by 4 bases, and 10 bases separated the two germline ends. The CDR3 runs 14 residues. The CDR3 spells CASSLYPNPDTQYF. DNA for the CDR3: TGTGCCAGCAGCTTGTACCCGAATCCAGATACGCAGTATTTT.